The 6 T cell receptor beta chains in this list originate from one sample, sequenced in a study of blood T cell repertoires in COVID-19. Data came from immunoSEQ multiplex PCR; TCRdb stores just in-frame clones and leaves some out. The sample comprises some 28,000 clones, approximately 83% of which are singletons, and about a quarter rests with the top ten. Sequences were obtained from peripheral blood. The receptors were gathered from a human donor in a cohort sampled during active COVID-19.

CDR3: CASGLGTGNQPQHF. DNA for the CDR3: TGTGCTAGTGGTTTAGGGACAGGCAATCAGCCCCAGCATTTT. The genes are TRBV12-5 and TRBJ1-5, with 7 nucleotides matching TRBD1. The J segment lost 2 bases and the V segment lost 3 bases, leaving 1 base of the junction unmatched. Germline V gene lookup returns CDR1 LGHNT and CDR2 FRNRAP. The CDR3 covers 14 residues.

This clone was found a few times. The chain links TRBV7-9 to TRBJ1-6; D gene unclear. Germline-derived CDR1 and CDR2 are SEHNR and FQNEAQ (reference sequence). Deletions cut 1 base from V and 6 bases from J, with 7 bases between. CDR3 size: 14 residues. The CDR3 is CASSLDSLNSPLHF. DNA for the CDR3: TGTGCCAGCAGCTTAGACAGCCTTAATTCACCCCTCCACTTT.

J is TRBJ2-7 and V is TRBV7-9; D is possibly TRBD1 (6 bases). The CDR3 has 17 amino acids. Germline V gene data show CDR1 as SEHNR and CDR2 as FQNEAQ (reference sequence). The V end was cut by 0 bases, the J end by 3 bases, with 18 bases between. The CDR3 reads CASSLAGFRGRFYEQYF. DNA for the CDR3: TGTGCCAGCAGCTTAGCGGGTTTCAGGGGACGATTCTACGAGCAGTACTTC. Full variable domain (missing parts from reference TRBV7-9 and TRBJ2-7): DTGVSQNPRHKITKRGQNVTFRCDPISEHNRLYWYRQTLGQGPEFLTYFQNEAQLEKSRLLSDRFSAERPKGSFSTLEIQRTEQGDSAMYLCASSLAGFRGRFYEQYFGPGTRLTVT.

The CDR3 DNA follows: TGTGCCTGGAGTTGGGGCGAGAATGAGCAGTTCTTC. Translated, it gives CAWSWGENEQFF. The chain is built from TRBV30 and TRBJ2-1; D perhaps matches TRBD1 (5 bases). Between the trimmed V and J ends, which lost 2 bases and 7 bases, there was a span of 9 bases. This CDR3 has 12 amino acids. In germline, CDR1 is GTSNPN, CDR2 SVGIG (reference sequence).

The V call is TRBV3-1 (or the pseudogene TRBV3-2), the J call TRBJ2-5, with 12 bases matching TRBD2. The CDR3 is 16 residues long. Germline trimming cut 4 bases from V and 4 bases from J; bases unmatched to any gene: 7. Germline V gives CDR1 LGHDT, CDR2 YNNKEL (reference sequence). The CDR3 loop is CASSPPTSGGRETQYF. The CDR3 bases are TGTGCCAGCAGCCCCCCGACTAGCGGGGGTAGAGAGACCCAGTACTTC.

The chain uses TRBV9 and TRBJ2-7, with D maybe TRBD2 (5 bases). Per germline, CDR1 SGDLS and CDR2 YYNGEE. The V end lost 2 bases, the J end lost 4 bases, and 10 bases lay between the germline ends. CDR3 length: 13 amino acids. The CDR3 DNA is TGTGCCAGCAGCGTCTCGTCGGGGTACGAGCAGTACTTC. Its protein product is CASSVSSGYEQYF.